Below are 13 T cell receptor beta chains sequenced from a single sample in a study of STAT3 mutations in large granular lymphocyte leukemia. Overall study findings and caveats: At least one immunodominant TCR beta clonotype appeared in every T-cell large granular lymphocyte leukemia patient.

The table came from immunoSEQ multiplex PCR; TCRdb's copy has only in-frame clones and leaves some out. The table has about 20,000 clones, approximately 92% seen once. Antigens for these TCRs are unknown. The material sequenced was peripheral blood mononuclear cells. The receptors were gathered from a man aged 60-69 years with T-cell large granular lymphocyte leukemia. Some clones in this sample may be carry-over from other donors' samples.

The chain combines TRBV19 with TRBJ1-5; no definite D call. CDR3 size: 14 residues. From germline, CDR1 is LNHDA and CDR2 SQIVND (reference sequence). V was pared by 0 bases and J by 3 bases, with 6 bases between. CDR3 in DNA: TGTGCCAGTAGTATAGACTATTACAATCAGCCCCAGCATTTT. Translation gives CASSIDYYNQPQHF.

This clone is labeled as medium-sized. This chain links TRBV14 with TRBJ2-2; tentatively, D is TRBD1 (7 bases). Between the trimmed V and J ends, which lost 4 bases and 6 bases, there was a span of 15 bases. The CDR3 runs to 15 residues. Per the germline V gene, CDR1 is SGHDN and CDR2 is FVKESK. CDR3 coding DNA: TGTGCCAGCAGCCGACAGGGAGGTGAGGCCGGGGAGCTGTTTTTT. Translation: CASSRQGGEAGELFF. Based on the CDR3 plus reference TRBV14 and TRBJ2-2, the full variable domain is EAGVTQFPSHSVIEKGQTVTLRCDPISGHDNLYWYRRVMGKEIKFLLHFVKESKQDESGMPNNRFLAERTGGTYSTLKVQPAELEDSGVYFCASSRQGGEAGELFFGEGSRLTVL.

This sequence joins TRBV28 and TRBJ2-3; 8 nucleotides align to TRBD1. This CDR3 region has 16 residues. The J segment lost 1 base and the V segment lost 5 bases, leaving 8 bases of the junction unmatched. Germline loops: CDR1 MDHEN, CDR2 SYDVKM. Here the CDR3 DNA reads TGTGCCAGCAGTCCGGCGTTGACAGGGGGCACAGATACGCAGTATTTT. This gives the protein CASSPALTGGTDTQYF.

The V gene is TRBV5-6, the J gene TRBJ1-2; a possible D gene is TRBD1 (5 bases). This CDR3 spans 14 amino acids. Germline CDR1 reads SGHDT; CDR2 reads YYEEEE. V was cut by 4 bases and J by 5 bases, with 15 bases left in between. The CDR3 region is CASSPGRTVYGYTF. In DNA form, the CDR3 reads TGTGCCAGCAGCCCGGGACGGACCGTGTATGGCTACACCTTC.

The chain combines TRBV6-6 with TRBJ2-7, with D unresolved. The CDR3 runs 14 residues. Germline loops: CDR1 MNHNY, CDR2 SVGAGI (reference sequence). The V end lost 4 bases, the J end lost 1 base, and 11 bases lay between the germline ends. CDR3 amino acids: CASSSPDISYEQYF. As DNA, the CDR3 is TGTGCCAGCAGTTCCCCAGACATTTCCTACGAGCAGTACTTC.

The J gene is TRBJ2-7, the V gene TRBV15; 8 bases align to TRBD1. The CDR3 has 16 amino acids. Per germline, CDR1 LNHNV and CDR2 YYDKDF (reference sequence). The junction had 8 bases not matched to a gene; V was cut back by 0 bases and J by 4 bases. The CDR3 nucleotides are TGTGCCACCAGCAGAGATACGGGACAGGATTTTTACGAGCAGTACTTC. As protein: CATSRDTGQDFYEQYF.

The gene calls are TRBV5-1 and TRBJ1-3; D is unresolved. Germline V gene lookup returns CDR1 SGHRS and CDR2 YFSETQ. Between the trimmed V and J ends, which lost 6 bases and 0 bases, there was a span of 10 bases. There are 14 residues in the CDR3. The CDR3 reads CASMEGHSGNTIYF. The CDR3 region has the DNA TGCGCCAGCATGGAGGGCCACTCTGGAAACACCATATATTTT.

This clone was observed a single time. This chain links TRBV7-8 with TRBJ1-1; possibly TRBD1 for D (5 bases). V dropped 0 bases and J dropped 2 bases, with 7 bases sitting between them. Germline loops: CDR1 SGHVS, CDR2 FQNEAQ. This CDR3 is 14 amino acids long. The DNA for the CDR3 is TGTGCCAGCAGCTTAGCGGGACTTAACACTGAAGCTTTCTTT. This gives the protein CASSLAGLNTEAFF.

The chain couples TRBV18 to TRBJ2-2; D is unclear. Germline V lookup: CDR1 KGHSH, CDR2 LQKENI. Trimming removed 3 bases from V and 7 bases from J, with 6 bases in between. There are 12 residues in the CDR3. CDR3 DNA sequence: TGTGCCAGCTCACCCTTCGGCGGGGAGCTGTTTTTT. Amino acids: CASSPFGGELFF.

The CDR3 is CASSGTGTDTQYF. The DNA of the CDR3 is TGCGCCAGCAGCGGGACAGGGACAGATACGCAGTATTTT. The gene calls are TRBV5-1 and TRBJ2-3; 9 positions match TRBD1. The CDR3 runs to 13 residues. Germline V gene data show CDR1 as SGHRS and CDR2 as YFSETQ. V dropped 4 bases and J dropped 3; count of bases not matched to a gene: 0.

This chain connects TRBV7-3 to TRBJ2-3; D is unresolved. The V gene's germline CDR1 is SGHTA and CDR2 FQGTGA. This CDR3 contains 14 residues. V lost 1 base, J lost 6 bases, and 11 bases lay in between. CDR3 nucleotide sequence: TGTGCCAGCAGCTTAAGACTTCCCACGGATACGCAGTATTTT. The encoded protein is CASSLRLPTDTQYF.

The chain employs TRBV5-5 and TRBJ1-2, with a tentative D call TRBD1 (5 bases). There are 14 residues in the CDR3. V was trimmed by 0 bases and J by 1 base, leaving 7 bases between them. CDR1 SGHKS and CDR2 YYEKEE come from the germline V gene (reference sequence). CDR3: CASSLGRGNYGYTF. Here the CDR3 DNA reads TGTGCCAGCAGCTTGGGGAGGGGTAACTATGGCTACACCTTC. Full variable domain (outside the CDR3, taken from reference TRBV5-5 and TRBJ1-2): DAGVTQSPTHLIKTRGQQVTLRCSPISGHKSVSWYQQVLGQGPQFIFQYYEKEERGRGNFPDRFSARQFPNYSSELNVNALLLGDSALYLCASSLGRGNYGYTFGSGTRLTVV.

V is TRBV7-9 and J is TRBJ1-1; D possibly corresponds to TRBD1 (5 bases). Germline values: CDR1 SEHNR, CDR2 FQNEAQ (reference sequence). The CDR3 covers 11 residues. Between the trimmed V and J ends, which lost 5 bases and 10 bases, there was a span of 11 bases. The CDR3 here is CASSPGGGAFF. The CDR3 nucleotides are TGTGCCAGCAGCCCGGGGGGGGGAGCTTTCTTT.